The 28 T cell receptor beta chains in this list originate from one sample, sequenced in a study of graft-versus-host responses after intestinal transplantation. Assay: immunoSEQ multiplex PCR; the TCRdb copy retains only in-frame clones and omits some. The sample consists of roughly 100,000 clones, less than 90% of them appearing once. For these receptors, no antigen is known. The sample was unstimulated CD4+ T cells sorted from spleen or lymph node cells, taken before intestinal transplant. The receptors derive from a human donor who received an intestinal transplant.

This clone was observed a single time. This chain joins TRBV5-4 and TRBJ2-3; D gene unclear. Germline V gene sequence: CDR1 SGHNT, CDR2 YYREEE (reference sequence). The V end was cut by 4 bases, the J end by 0 bases, with 9 bases between. The CDR3 length is 14 residues. The CDR3 is CASSRPTSTDTQYF. The CDR3 region has the DNA TGTGCCAGCAGCCGGCCGACTAGCACAGATACGCAGTATTTT.

This chain links TRBV27 with TRBJ2-7, with 7 bases fitting TRBD1. Germline V CDR1 and CDR2: MNHEY, SMNVEV (reference sequence). The CDR3 sequence is 14 residues long. The V gene end was trimmed by 5 bases and the J gene end by 4 bases; junction bases not matched to a gene: 8. CDR3 protein: CASSPRPGGYEQYF. The CDR3 bases are TGTGCCAGCAGTCCACGGCCAGGGGGTTACGAGCAGTACTTC.

The chain is built from TRBV2 and TRBJ2-5; 10 nucleotides align to TRBD1. The CDR3 has 16 amino acids. With 0 bases clipped from V and 4 bases from J, the junction kept 5 bases outside the gene matches. Per the germline V gene, CDR1 is SNHLY and CDR2 is FYNNEI. The CDR3 sequence: CASSEAGTGEGETQYF. In DNA, the CDR3 is TGTGCCAGCAGTGAAGCTGGGACAGGGGAGGGAGAGACCCAGTACTTC.

This chain uses TRBV5-1 with TRBJ2-7; D uncertain. The V and J ends lost 0 bases and 2 bases respectively, with 9 bases between them. CDR1 and CDR2 (germline): SGHRS, YFSETQ. CDR3 length: 14 amino acids. The DNA of the CDR3 is TGCGCCAGCAGCTTGGTAGTGGGAACCTACGAGCAGTACTTC. Encoded protein: CASSLVVGTYEQYF.

The J gene is TRBJ1-4, the V gene TRBV2, with no clear D. From germline, CDR1 is SNHLY and CDR2 FYNNEI. This CDR3 spans 12 amino acids. Trimming shortened V by 3 bases and J by 7 bases, and 6 bases separated the two germline ends. The CDR3: CASSESFEKLFF. CDR3 DNA sequence: TGTGCCAGCAGTGAGTCCTTTGAAAAACTGTTTTTT.

In its sample, this clone was seen once. The chain combines TRBV14 with TRBJ2-7; no reliable D call. The CDR3 covers 13 residues. V dropped 0 bases and J dropped 6 bases, with 9 bases sitting between them. Germline CDR1 reads SGHDN; CDR2 reads FVKESK. This CDR3 is CASSQDRGAEQYF. CDR3 bases: TGTGCCAGCAGCCAAGATCGAGGCGCCGAGCAGTACTTC. The variable domain in full, with the rest retrieved from reference TRBV14 and TRBJ2-7, is EAGVTQFPSHSVIEKGQTVTLRCDPISGHDNLYWYRRVMGKEIKFLLHFVKESKQDESGMPNNRFLAERTGGTYSTLKVQPAELEDSGVYFCASSQDRGAEQYFGPGTRLTVT.

The CDR3 is CASSPSSNTQYF. The DNA for the CDR3 is TGTGCCAGCAGCCCCAGTTCCAATACGCAGTATTTT. The genes are TRBV7-9 and TRBJ2-3; D not certain. Trimming removed 5 bases at V and 7 bases at J, with 10 bases between. Germline CDR1 and CDR2: SEHNR and FQNEAQ (reference sequence). The CDR3 consists of 12 residues.

The gene calls are TRBV6-5 and TRBJ2-3; 7 bases agree with TRBD2. The trim removed 5 bases at V and 3 bases at J, leaving 5 bases unmatched. Germline V gene sequence: CDR1 MNHEY, CDR2 SVGAGI. The CDR3 sequence is 14 residues long. CDR3 in amino acids: CASSGGGITDTQYF. CDR3 coding DNA: TGTGCCAGCAGTGGGGGGGGTATAACAGATACGCAGTATTTT.

J is TRBJ1-6 and V is TRBV9; D may be TRBD1 (5 bases). Germline-derived CDR1 and CDR2 are SGDLS and YYNGEE. V lost 0 bases to trimming and J lost 11 bases, with 9 bases between them. The CDR3 has 13 residues. The CDR3 coding sequence is TGTGCCAGCAGCGTAGGAGTAGGGGCACCCCTCCACTTT. Translated, it gives CASSVGVGAPLHF.

The chain carries TRBV5-1 and TRBJ2-7; 12 bases are a match to TRBD2. CDR1 is SGHRS, CDR2 YFSETQ, per germline. Trimming at V came to 4 bases and at J to 1 base, leaving 12 bases not matched to a gene. The CDR3 runs 18 residues. CDR3 residues: CASSQGLAGYLESYEQYF. As DNA, the CDR3 is TGCGCCAGCAGCCAGGGACTAGCGGGCTACCTTGAGTCCTACGAGCAGTACTTC.

Of note for this clone: This CDR3 is also generated by other DNA sequences in the sample. This sequence joins TRBV7-3 and TRBJ2-3; TRBD2 agrees at 11 bases. The CDR3 spans 16 residues. Germline CDR1 is SGHTA and CDR2 is FQGTGA. J lost 0 bases, V lost 2 bases, and 1 base had no gene match. The CDR3 DNA follows: TGTGCCAGCAGCTTAGGACTAGCGGGCAGCACAGATACGCAGTATTTT. The encoded protein is CASSLGLAGSTDTQYF.

The chain is built from TRBV6-1 and TRBJ1-6; tentative D call: TRBD1 (5 bases). Germline V gene sequence: CDR1 MNHNS, CDR2 SASEGT. The CDR3 runs 13 residues. V lost 8 bases and J 7 bases, leaving 12 bases between the germline ends. The CDR3: CASWDPWNSPLHF. For the CDR3, the DNA is TGTGCCAGCTGGGACCCCTGGAATTCACCCCTCCACTTT.

CDR3 in amino acids: CASSLVQEPPTQYF. CDR3 DNA sequence: TGCGCCAGCAGCTTGGTCCAGGAGCCCCCGACCCAGTACTTC. This chain joins TRBV5-1 and TRBJ2-5; D is ambiguous. With 0 bases removed from V and 7 bases from J, the gap between germline ends came to 13 bases. The germline V gene has CDR1 SGHRS and CDR2 YFSETQ. CDR3 length: 14 residues.

This clone was picked up one time. The J gene is TRBJ1-1, the V gene TRBV5-1; D not resolved. V was pared by 4 bases and J by 1 base, with 14 bases between. The length of the CDR3 is 15 residues. Germline V gene sequence: CDR1 SGHRS, CDR2 YFSETQ. CDR3 in amino acids: CASSPHRRENTEAFF. The DNA of the CDR3 is TGCGCCAGCAGCCCCCACCGACGGGAGAACACTGAAGCTTTCTTT.

V and J are TRBV5-1 and TRBJ1-2; no reliable D call. The V gene lost 0 bases and the J gene lost 7 bases, with 13 bases spanning the gap. Germline CDR1 reads SGHRS; CDR2 reads YFSETQ. This CDR3 region has 14 residues. CDR3 nucleotide sequence: TGCGCCAGCAGCTTGGGCCTGGGCTTGGGTGGCTACACCTTC. Translation: CASSLGLGLGGYTF.

The V call is TRBV4-2, the J call TRBJ2-1; 14 bases match TRBD2. The CDR3 spans 17 residues. The V and J ends lost 1 base and 5 bases, in that order; junction bases with no gene match: 4. Germline loops: CDR1 LGHNA, CDR2 YNFKEQ. CDR3 loop: CASSQAQGLAGDNEQFF. Written as DNA, the CDR3 is TGTGCCAGCAGCCAAGCTCAGGGACTAGCGGGAGACAATGAGCAGTTCTTC.

This clone showed up just once. The chain employs TRBV7-6 and TRBJ2-1; 12 nucleotides align to TRBD2. The germline V gene encodes CDR1 SGHVS and CDR2 FNYEAQ. Unmatched junction bases numbered 12, after V lost 5 bases and J lost 7 bases. This CDR3 spans 17 amino acids. CDR3 nucleotide sequence: TGTGCCAGCAGCGCTAAGCTAGCGGGAGGGCCGCTAAATGAGCAGTTCTTC. The encoded protein is CASSAKLAGGPLNEQFF.

Relative to its sample, this clone is medium-sized. The chain has TRBV11-2 and TRBJ2-2; 7 bases align to TRBD1. Germline lookup yields CDR1 SGHAT and CDR2 FQNNGV. The CDR3 has 15 amino acids. V was clipped by 5 bases and J by 4 bases; unmatched bases: 7. CDR3 protein: CASSHPGQRTGELFF. The DNA of the CDR3 is TGTGCCAGCAGCCACCCGGGACAGCGCACCGGGGAGCTGTTTTTT.

The rearrangement joins TRBV7-3 to TRBJ2-3; 9 bases agree with TRBD2. This CDR3 comprises 16 residues. Trimming took 0 bases from V and 4 from J; bases not matched to a gene: 5. CDR1 is SGHTA and CDR2 is FQGTGA in the germline V gene. DNA of the CDR3: TGTGCCAGCAGCTTAACCAGTAGCGGGGGCGCAGATACGCAGTATTTT. Its translation is CASSLTSSGGADTQYF. Looking up the rest from reference TRBV7-3 and TRBJ2-3 gives the full variable domain: GAGVSQTPSNKVTEKGKYVELRCDPISGHTALYWYRQSLGQGPEFLIYFQGTGAADDSGLPNDRFFAVRPEGSVSTLKIQRTERGDSAVYLCASSLTSSGGADTQYFGPGTRLTVL.

The rearrangement joins TRBV5-3 to TRBJ2-1; D gene uncertain. TRBV5-3 is given ORF status, its function remaining uncertain. V gave up 4 bases and J gave up 10 bases, with 12 bases separating them. The CDR3 sequence is 12 residues long. CDR3 residues: CARSRNNVEQFF. CDR3 bases: TGTGCCAGAAGCCGGAACAACGTCGAGCAGTTCTTC.

The V gene is TRBV6-4, the J gene TRBJ1-6, with D unresolved. The CDR3 has 14 residues. Germline CDR1 and CDR2: MRHNA and SNTAGT. V was pared by 4 bases and J by 5 bases, with 9 bases between. This CDR3 is CASSVQPNNSPLHF. CDR3 sequence (DNA): TGTGCCAGCAGTGTGCAGCCTAATAATTCACCCCTCCACTTT.

This clone was counted once. V and J are TRBV23-1 and TRBJ1-2, with D tentatively TRBD1 (5 bases). TRBV23-1 is assigned to the ORF class and has an uncertain function. V was pared by 2 bases and J by 5 bases, with 18 bases between. The CDR3 consists of 16 residues. The DNA for the CDR3 is TGCGCCAGCAGTCAACCGTCGGAGGGGACGACGTATGGCTACACCTTC. Its translation is CASSQPSEGTTYGYTF.

The rearrangement links TRBV30 to TRBJ1-6; no clear D. This CDR3 contains 16 residues. V was trimmed by 3 bases and J by 0 bases, leaving 12 bases between them. In germline, CDR1 is GTSNPN, CDR2 SVGIG (reference sequence). The CDR3 loop reads CAWREGWSSYNSPLHF. For the CDR3, the DNA is TGTGCCTGGAGGGAGGGCTGGAGCTCCTATAATTCACCCCTCCACTTT. Full variable domain (missing parts from reference TRBV30 and TRBJ1-6): SQTIHQWPATLVQPVGSPLSLECTVEGTSNPNLYWYRQAAGRGLQLLFYSVGIGQISSEVPQNLSASRPQDRQFILSSKKLLLSDSGFYLCAWREGWSSYNSPLHFGNGTRLTVT.

There are a few counts of this clone. This chain links TRBV5-4 with TRBJ2-3; 11 bases align to TRBD2. The CDR3 spans 16 residues. Germline V gene lookup returns CDR1 SGHNT and CDR2 YYREEE (reference sequence). The V gene end was trimmed by 3 bases and the J gene end by 0 bases; junction bases not matched to a gene: 3. The CDR3 DNA sequence: TGTGCCAGCAGCTCGACTAGCGGGATTAGCACAGATACGCAGTATTTT. Amino acid sequence: CASSSTSGISTDTQYF.

This clone was detected only a few times. The genes are TRBV7-2 and TRBJ2-2; D might be TRBD1 (5 bases). Germline V CDR1 and CDR2: SGHTA, FQGNSA. The CDR3 covers 15 residues. V was trimmed by 5 bases and J by 1 base, leaving 11 bases between them. CDR3 bases: TGTGCCAGCAGCCGGATGCAGGGGAACACCGGGGAGCTGTTTTTT. It codes for CASSRMQGNTGELFF.

V usage is TRBV15 and J usage is TRBJ2-1, with TRBD2 matching 12 bases. Germline loops: CDR1 LNHNV, CDR2 YYDKDF (reference sequence). CDR3 size: 15 residues. The V segment lost 3 bases and the J segment 7 bases; nucleotides outside the gene matches: 4. The CDR3 sequence is CATSRTSGSGNEQFF. The CDR3 region has the DNA TGTGCCACCAGCAGGACTAGCGGGAGTGGGAATGAGCAGTTCTTC.

The genes are TRBV11-2 and TRBJ1-2; 7 positions agree with TRBD1. The CDR3 is made up of 14 amino acids. Germline-derived CDR1 and CDR2 are SGHAT and FQNNGV. Germline trimming cut 2 bases from V and 2 bases from J; bases unmatched to any gene: 2. The CDR3 sequence is CASSLNRGNYGYTF. The CDR3 DNA reads TGTGCCAGCAGCTTAAACAGGGGAAACTATGGCTACACCTTC.

CDR3 nucleotide sequence: TGTGCCAGCTCACCGATGGGACTAGCGGGAGGGGGCGCAACAGATACGCAGTATTTT. This sequence encodes CASSPMGLAGGGATDTQYF. The rearrangement joins TRBV18 to TRBJ2-3, with 16 bases that match TRBD2. This CDR3 region has 19 residues. Germline loops: CDR1 KGHSH, CDR2 LQKENI. With V trimmed by 3 bases and J by 3 bases, 9 bases remained unmatched.